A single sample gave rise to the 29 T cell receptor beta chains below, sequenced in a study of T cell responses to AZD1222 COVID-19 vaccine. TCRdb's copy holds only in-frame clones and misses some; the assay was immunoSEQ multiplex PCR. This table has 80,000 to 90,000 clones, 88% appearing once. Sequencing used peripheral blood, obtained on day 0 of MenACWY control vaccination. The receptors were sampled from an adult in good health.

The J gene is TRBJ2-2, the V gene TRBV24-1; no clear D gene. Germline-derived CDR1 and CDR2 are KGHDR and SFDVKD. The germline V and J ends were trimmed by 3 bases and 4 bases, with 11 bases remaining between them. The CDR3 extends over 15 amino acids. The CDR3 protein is CATSDVSAFTGELFF. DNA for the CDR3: TGTGCCACCAGTGATGTGTCGGCGTTCACCGGGGAGCTGTTTTTT.

The CDR3 DNA reads TGTGCCAGCAGCCCAAGGCGGGGGGAGACCCAGTACTTC. Translation: CASSPRRGETQYF. This chain uses TRBV9 with TRBJ2-5, with 7 positions matching TRBD2. V shed 4 bases, J shed 5 bases, and the junction held 5 bases outside the gene matches. Germline CDR1 reads SGDLS; CDR2 reads YYNGEE. This CDR3 spans 13 amino acids.

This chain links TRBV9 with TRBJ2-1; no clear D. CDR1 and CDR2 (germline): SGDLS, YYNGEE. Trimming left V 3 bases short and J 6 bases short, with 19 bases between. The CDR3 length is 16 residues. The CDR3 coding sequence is TGTGCCAGCAGCGGCGACCAGTATAGGGCGGCCAATGAGCAGTTCTTC. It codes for CASSGDQYRAANEQFF.

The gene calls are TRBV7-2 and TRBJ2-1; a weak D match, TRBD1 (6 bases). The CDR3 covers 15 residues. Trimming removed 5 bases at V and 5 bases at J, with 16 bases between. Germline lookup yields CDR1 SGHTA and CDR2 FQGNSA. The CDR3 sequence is CASSPAGTYDNEQFF. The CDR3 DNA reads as TGTGCCAGCAGCCCCGCAGGGACATACGACAATGAGCAGTTCTTC.

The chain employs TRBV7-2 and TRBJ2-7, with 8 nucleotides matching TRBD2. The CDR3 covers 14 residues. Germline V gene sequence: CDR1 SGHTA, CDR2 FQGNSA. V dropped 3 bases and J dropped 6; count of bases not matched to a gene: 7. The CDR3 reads CASSLLSGSREQYF. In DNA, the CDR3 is TGTGCCAGCAGCTTGCTCAGCGGGAGTCGCGAGCAGTACTTC.

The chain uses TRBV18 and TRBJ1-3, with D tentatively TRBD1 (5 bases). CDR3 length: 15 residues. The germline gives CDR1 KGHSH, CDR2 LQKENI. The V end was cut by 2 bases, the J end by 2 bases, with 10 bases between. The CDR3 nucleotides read TGTGCCAGCTCACCAGCGGGGGGAACTGGAAACACCATATATTTT. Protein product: CASSPAGGTGNTIYF.

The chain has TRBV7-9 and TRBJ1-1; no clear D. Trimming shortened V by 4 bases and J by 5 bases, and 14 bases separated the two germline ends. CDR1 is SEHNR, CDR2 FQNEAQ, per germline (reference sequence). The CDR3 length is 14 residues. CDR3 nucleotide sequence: TGTGCCAGCAGCTCCTTCACATATGGAACTGAAGCTTTCTTT. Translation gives CASSSFTYGTEAFF.

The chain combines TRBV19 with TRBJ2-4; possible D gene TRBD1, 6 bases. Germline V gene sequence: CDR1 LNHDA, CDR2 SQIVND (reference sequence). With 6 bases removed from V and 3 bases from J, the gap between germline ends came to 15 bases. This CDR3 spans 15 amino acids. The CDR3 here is CASRSSGDGKNIQYF. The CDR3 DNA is TGTGCCAGTAGGTCCTCAGGGGACGGCAAAAACATTCAGTACTTC. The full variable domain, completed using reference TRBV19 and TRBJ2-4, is DGGITQSPKYLFRKEGQNVTLSCEQNLNHDAMYWYRQDPGQGLRLIYYSQIVNDFQKGDIAEGYSVSREKKESFPLTVTSAQKNPTAFYLCASRSSGDGKNIQYFGAGTRLSVL.

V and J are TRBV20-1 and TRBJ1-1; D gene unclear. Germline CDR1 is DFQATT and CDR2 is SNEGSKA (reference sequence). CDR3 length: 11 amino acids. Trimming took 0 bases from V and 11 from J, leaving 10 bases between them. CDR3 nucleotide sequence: TGCAGTGCTAGAGATCGACCAGGCGCTTTCTTT. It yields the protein CSARDRPGAFF.

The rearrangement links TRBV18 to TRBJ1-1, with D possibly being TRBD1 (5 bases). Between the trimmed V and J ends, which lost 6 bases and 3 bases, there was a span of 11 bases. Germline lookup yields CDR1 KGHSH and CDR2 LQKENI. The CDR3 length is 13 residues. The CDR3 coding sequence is TGTGCCAGCTCCTCCGGGGGTGACACTGAAGCTTTCTTT. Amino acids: CASSSGGDTEAFF.

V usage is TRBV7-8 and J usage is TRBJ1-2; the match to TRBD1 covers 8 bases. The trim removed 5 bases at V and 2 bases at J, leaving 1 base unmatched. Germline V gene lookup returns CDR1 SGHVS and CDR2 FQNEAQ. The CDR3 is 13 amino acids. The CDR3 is CASSGDRNYGYTF. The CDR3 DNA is TGTGCCAGCAGCGGGGACAGGAACTATGGCTACACCTTC.

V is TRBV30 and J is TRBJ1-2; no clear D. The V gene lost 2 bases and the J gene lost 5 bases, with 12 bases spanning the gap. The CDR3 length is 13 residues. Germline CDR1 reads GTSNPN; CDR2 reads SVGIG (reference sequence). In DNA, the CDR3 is TGTGCCTGGAGTCAAGGGATCGGGTATGGCTACACCTTC. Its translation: CAWSQGIGYGYTF.

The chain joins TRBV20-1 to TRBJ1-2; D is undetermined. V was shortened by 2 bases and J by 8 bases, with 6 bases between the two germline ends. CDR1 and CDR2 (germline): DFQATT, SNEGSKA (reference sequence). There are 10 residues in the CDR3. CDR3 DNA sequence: TGCAGTGCTAGAAAGGCAGGCTACACCTTC. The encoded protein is CSARKAGYTF.

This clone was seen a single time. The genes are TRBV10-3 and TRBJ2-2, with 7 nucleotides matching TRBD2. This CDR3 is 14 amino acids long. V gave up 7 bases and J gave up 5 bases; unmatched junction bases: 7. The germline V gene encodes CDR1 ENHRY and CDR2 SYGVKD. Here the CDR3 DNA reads TGTGCCATCAACGGGGGGAGGGAGACCGGGGAGCTGTTTTTT. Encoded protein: CAINGGRETGELFF.

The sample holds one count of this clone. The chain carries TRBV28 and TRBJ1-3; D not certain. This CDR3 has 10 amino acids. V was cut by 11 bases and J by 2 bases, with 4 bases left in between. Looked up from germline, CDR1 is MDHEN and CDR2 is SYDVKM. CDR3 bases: TGTGCCGTGGCTGGAAACACCATATATTTT. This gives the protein CAVAGNTIYF.

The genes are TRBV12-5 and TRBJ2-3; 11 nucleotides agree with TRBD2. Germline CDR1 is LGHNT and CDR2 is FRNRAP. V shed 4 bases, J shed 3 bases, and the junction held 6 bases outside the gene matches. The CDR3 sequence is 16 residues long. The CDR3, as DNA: TGTGCTAGTGGTTCCTCACTAGCGGGAGAAACAGATACGCAGTATTTT. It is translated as CASGSSLAGETDTQYF.

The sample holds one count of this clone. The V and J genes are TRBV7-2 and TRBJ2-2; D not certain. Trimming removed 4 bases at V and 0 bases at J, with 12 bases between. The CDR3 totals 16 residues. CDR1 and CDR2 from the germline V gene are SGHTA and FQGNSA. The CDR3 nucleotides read TGTGCCAGCAGCTCACGTGGCCTAGCGAACACCGGGGAGCTGTTTTTT. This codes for CASSSRGLANTGELFF.

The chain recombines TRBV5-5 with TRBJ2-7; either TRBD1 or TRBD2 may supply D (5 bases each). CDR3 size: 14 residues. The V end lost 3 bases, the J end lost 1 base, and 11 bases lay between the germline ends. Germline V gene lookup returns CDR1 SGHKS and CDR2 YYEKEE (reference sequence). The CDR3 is CASSWGTESYEQYF. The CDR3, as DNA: TGTGCCAGCAGCTGGGGGACGGAATCCTACGAGCAGTACTTC.

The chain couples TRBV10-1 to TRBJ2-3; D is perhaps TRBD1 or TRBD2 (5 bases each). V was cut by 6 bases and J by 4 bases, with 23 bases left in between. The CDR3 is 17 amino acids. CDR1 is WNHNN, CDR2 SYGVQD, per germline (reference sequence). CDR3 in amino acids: CASSRGGQSFSSDTQYF. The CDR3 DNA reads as TGCGCCAGCAGCCGGGGCGGCCAAAGTTTTTCTTCAGATACGCAGTATTTT.

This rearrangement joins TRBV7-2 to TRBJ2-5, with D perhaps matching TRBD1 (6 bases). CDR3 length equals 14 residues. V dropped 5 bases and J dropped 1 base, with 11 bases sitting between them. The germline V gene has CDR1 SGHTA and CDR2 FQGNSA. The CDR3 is CASSPDSFQETQYF. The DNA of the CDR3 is TGTGCCAGCAGCCCGGACAGTTTCCAAGAGACCCAGTACTTC.

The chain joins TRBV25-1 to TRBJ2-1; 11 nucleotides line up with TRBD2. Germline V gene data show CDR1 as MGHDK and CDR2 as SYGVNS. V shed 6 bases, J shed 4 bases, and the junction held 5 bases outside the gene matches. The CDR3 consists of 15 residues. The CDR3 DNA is TGTGCCAGCAGGACCGGGACTAGCGGTTACAATGAGCAGTTCTTC. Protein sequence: CASRTGTSGYNEQFF. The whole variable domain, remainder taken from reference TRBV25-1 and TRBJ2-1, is EADIYQTPRYLVIGTGKKITLECSQTMGHDKMYWYQQDPGMELHLIHYSYGVNSTEKGDLSSESTVSRIRTEHFPLTLESARPSHTSQYLCASRTGTSGYNEQFFGPGTRLTVL.

The CDR3 sequence is CATSRDWDRAYEQYF. CDR3 nucleotide sequence: TGTGCCACCAGCAGAGATTGGGACAGGGCCTACGAGCAGTACTTC. The rearrangement uses TRBV15 and TRBJ2-7, with 9 bases fitting TRBD1. The CDR3 length is 15 residues. CDR1 and CDR2 (germline): LNHNV, YYDKDF (reference sequence). V shed 0 bases and J 2 bases; nucleotides not matched to a gene: 2.

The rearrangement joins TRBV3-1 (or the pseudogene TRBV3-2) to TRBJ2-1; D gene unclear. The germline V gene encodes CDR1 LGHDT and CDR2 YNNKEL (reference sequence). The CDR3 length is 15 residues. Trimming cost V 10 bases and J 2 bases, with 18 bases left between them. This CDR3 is CATARRRFTYNEQFF. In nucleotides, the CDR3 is TGTGCCACCGCCCGTAGGCGCTTCACCTACAATGAGCAGTTCTTC.

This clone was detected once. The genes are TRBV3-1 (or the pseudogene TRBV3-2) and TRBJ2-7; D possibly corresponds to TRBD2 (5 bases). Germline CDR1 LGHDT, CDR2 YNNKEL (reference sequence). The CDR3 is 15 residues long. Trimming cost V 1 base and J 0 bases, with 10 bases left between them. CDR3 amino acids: CASSQVSGSSYEQYF. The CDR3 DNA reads TGTGCCAGCAGCCAAGTAAGTGGGAGCTCCTACGAGCAGTACTTC.

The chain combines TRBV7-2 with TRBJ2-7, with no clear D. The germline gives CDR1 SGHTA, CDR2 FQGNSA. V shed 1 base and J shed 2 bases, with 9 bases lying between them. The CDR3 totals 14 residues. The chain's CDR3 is CASSLVLATYEQYF. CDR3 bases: TGTGCCAGCAGCTTAGTTTTGGCAACCTACGAGCAGTACTTC.

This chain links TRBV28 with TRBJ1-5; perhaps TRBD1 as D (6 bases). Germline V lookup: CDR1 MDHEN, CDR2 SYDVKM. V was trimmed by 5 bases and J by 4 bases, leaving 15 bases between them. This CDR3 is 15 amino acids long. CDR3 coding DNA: TGTGCCAGCAGTCCAACTACAGGGTTTAATCAGCCCCAGCATTTT. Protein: CASSPTTGFNQPQHF.

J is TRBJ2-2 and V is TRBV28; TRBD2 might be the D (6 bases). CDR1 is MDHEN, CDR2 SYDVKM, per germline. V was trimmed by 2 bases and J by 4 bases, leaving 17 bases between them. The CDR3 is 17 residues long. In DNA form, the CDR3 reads TGTGCCAGCAGTTTAGGATTTGGCGGGAAGGGCACCGGGGAGCTGTTTTTT. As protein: CASSLGFGGKGTGELFF. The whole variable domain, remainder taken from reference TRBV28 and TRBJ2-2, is DVKVTQSSRYLVKRTGEKVFLECVQDMDHENMFWYRQDPGLGLRLIYFSYDVKMKEKGDIPEGYSVSREKKERFSLILESASTNQTSMYLCASSLGFGGKGTGELFFGEGSRLTVL.

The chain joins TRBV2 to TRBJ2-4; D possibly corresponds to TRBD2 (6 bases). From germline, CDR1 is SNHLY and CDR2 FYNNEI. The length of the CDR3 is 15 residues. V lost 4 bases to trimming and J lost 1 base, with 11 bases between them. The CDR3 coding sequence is TGTGCCAGCAGTGCCTTAGCGGAGGCCAAAAACATTCAGTACTTC. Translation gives CASSALAEAKNIQYF.

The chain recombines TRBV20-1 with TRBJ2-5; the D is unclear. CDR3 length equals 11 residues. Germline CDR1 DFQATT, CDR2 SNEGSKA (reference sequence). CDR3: CSAPSSETQYF. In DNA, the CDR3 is TGCAGCGCCCCTAGTTCCGAGACCCAGTACTTC.